A single sample is the source of the 8 T cell receptor beta chains below, sequenced in a study of Ad26.COV2.S vaccination and SARS-CoV-2 variants. Profiled with immunoSEQ multiplex PCR; TCRdb holds only in-frame clones, not every one. The data show a few hundred thousand clones, 92% seen once. Noted treatment: some 19 received Ad26.COV2.S at low or high dose, single or two shots; several received placebo; per-sample allocation not given. Collection of samples fell on day 63 after the first vaccine or placebo injection. The sequences come from peripheral blood, collected in a trial of Ad26.COV2.S vaccine versus placebo. These receptors all stem from a person aged 18-65 years who received the Ad26.COV2.S COVID-19 vaccine or a placebo.

The rearrangement uses TRBV4-1 and TRBJ2-5; a possible D gene is TRBD2 (5 bases). CDR1 and CDR2 from the germline V gene are MGHRA and YSYEKL. This CDR3 is 14 amino acids long. V was shortened by 6 bases and J by 4 bases, with 15 bases between the two germline ends. CDR3 protein: CASSDTDYGETQYF. DNA for the CDR3: TGCGCCAGCAGTGATACAGACTACGGAGAGACCCAGTACTTC.

The V call is TRBV4-3, the J call TRBJ1-5; D is perhaps TRBD1 (5 bases). V dropped 0 bases and J dropped 0 bases, with 12 bases sitting between them. Germline CDR1 LGHNA, CDR2 YSLEER. The CDR3 runs to 17 residues. CDR3 bases: TGCGCCAGCAGCCAAGATCTGGTCCAGGGTAGCAATCAGCCCCAGCATTTT. Its translation is CASSQDLVQGSNQPQHF.

In the case of this clone: The limits of the CDR3 on the DNA are not certain, so only TCRdb's listed CDR3 is given. This chain links TRBV5-4 with TRBJ2-7; TRBD1 reflects the table's D call only, with no check against the DNA. The length of the CDR3 is 14 amino acids, counting both ends. Germline CDR1 and CDR2: SGHNT and YYREEE (reference sequence). The CDR3 reads CASSFGPGSYEQYF.

The chain carries TRBV9 and TRBJ1-1; perhaps TRBD1 as D (6 bases). The germline gives CDR1 SGDLS, CDR2 YYNGEE. This CDR3 contains 15 residues. Trimming removed 0 bases from V and 1 base from J, with 10 bases in between. The CDR3 sequence is CASSVGGGRNTEAFF. CDR3 sequence (DNA): TGTGCCAGCAGCGTAGGAGGGGGGAGGAACACTGAAGCTTTCTTT.

The genes are TRBV7-2 and TRBJ1-6; D unresolved. Germline assignment: CDR1 SGHTA and CDR2 FQGNSA. Trimming stripped 1 base from V and 2 bases from J, with 9 bases between. CDR3 length: 16 amino acids. In nucleotides, the CDR3 is TGTGCCAGCAGCTTAGGCGGTCGCACCTATAATTCACCCCTCCACTTT. Translation: CASSLGGRTYNSPLHF.

There are a few counts of this clone. Other DNA sequences in the same sample also yield this CDR3. The chain combines TRBV30 with TRBJ2-7; 9 nucleotides line up with TRBD1. The CDR3 runs 14 residues. The germline V gene has CDR1 GTSNPN and CDR2 SVGIG (reference sequence). Losses at the gene ends were 0 bases for V and 1 base for J; bases not matched to a gene: 1. CDR3 region: CAWSVGQGSYEQYF. CDR3 coding DNA: TGTGCCTGGAGTGTAGGACAGGGGTCCTACGAGCAGTACTTC.

The rearrangement uses TRBV28 and TRBJ2-1, with D unclear. CDR1 and CDR2 from the germline V gene are MDHEN and SYDVKM. The CDR3 is 14 amino acids. Trimming took off 6 bases at V and 0 bases at J, with 9 bases between the two ends. CDR3 nucleotides: TGTGCCAGCAGAGATGGGGACTCCTACAATGAGCAGTTCTTC. Its protein product is CASRDGDSYNEQFF.

Concerning this clone: The same CDR3 is also encoded by other DNA sequences in this sample. The rearrangement joins TRBV6-2 or TRBV6-3 to TRBJ1-5; D unresolved. With 2 bases removed from V and 5 bases from J, the gap between germline ends came to 13 bases. Germline CDR1 and CDR2: MNHEY and SVGEGT. There are 15 residues in the CDR3. For the CDR3, the DNA is TGTGCCAGCAGTTACCTTACAGATAACCATCAGCCCCAGCATTTT. It codes for CASSYLTDNHQPQHF.